This TCR beta chain is drawn from a study of neurological immune-mediated disorders. It was by 5'RACE with 10-nucleotide random UMIs that the cDNA was made. TCRdb called the 5' RACE reads again in MiXCR, with one record for every CDR3 protein. The sample comprises nearly 45,000 distinct CDR3 sequences, roughly an eighth of which are singletons, and over 1% rests with the top ten. The unsorted libraries had their origin in 2 million PBMCs stored at -80 C. This CDR3 contains 13 residues. V lost 7 bases to trimming and J lost 9 bases, with 16 bases between them. Germline values: CDR1 SGHAT, CDR2 FQDESV (reference sequence).

The V call is TRBV11-1, the J call TRBJ2-1; D gene unclear. Sequenced input: PBMCs. The receptor's source is a female donor in good health. DNA for the CDR3: TGTGCCAGCAACATAACCCCTTCGGGTGAGCAGTTCTTC. Its protein product is CASNITPSGEQFF.